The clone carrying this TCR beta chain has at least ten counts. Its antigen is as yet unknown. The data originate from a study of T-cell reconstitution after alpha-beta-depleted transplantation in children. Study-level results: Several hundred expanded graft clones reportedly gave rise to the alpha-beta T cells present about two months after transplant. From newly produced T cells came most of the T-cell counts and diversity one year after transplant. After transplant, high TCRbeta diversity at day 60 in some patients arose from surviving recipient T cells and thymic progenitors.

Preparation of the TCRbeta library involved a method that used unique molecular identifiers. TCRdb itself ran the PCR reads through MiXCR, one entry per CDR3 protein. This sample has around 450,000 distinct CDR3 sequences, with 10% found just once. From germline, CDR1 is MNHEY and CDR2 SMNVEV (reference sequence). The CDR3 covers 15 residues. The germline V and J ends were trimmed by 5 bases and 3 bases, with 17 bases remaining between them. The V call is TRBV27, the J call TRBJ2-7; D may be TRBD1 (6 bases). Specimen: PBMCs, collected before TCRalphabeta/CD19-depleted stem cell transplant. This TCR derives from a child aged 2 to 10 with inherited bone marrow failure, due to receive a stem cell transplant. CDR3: CASSQGQGINYEQYF. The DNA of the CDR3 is TGTGCCAGCAGTCAAGGGCAGGGGATTAACTACGAGCAGTACTTC.